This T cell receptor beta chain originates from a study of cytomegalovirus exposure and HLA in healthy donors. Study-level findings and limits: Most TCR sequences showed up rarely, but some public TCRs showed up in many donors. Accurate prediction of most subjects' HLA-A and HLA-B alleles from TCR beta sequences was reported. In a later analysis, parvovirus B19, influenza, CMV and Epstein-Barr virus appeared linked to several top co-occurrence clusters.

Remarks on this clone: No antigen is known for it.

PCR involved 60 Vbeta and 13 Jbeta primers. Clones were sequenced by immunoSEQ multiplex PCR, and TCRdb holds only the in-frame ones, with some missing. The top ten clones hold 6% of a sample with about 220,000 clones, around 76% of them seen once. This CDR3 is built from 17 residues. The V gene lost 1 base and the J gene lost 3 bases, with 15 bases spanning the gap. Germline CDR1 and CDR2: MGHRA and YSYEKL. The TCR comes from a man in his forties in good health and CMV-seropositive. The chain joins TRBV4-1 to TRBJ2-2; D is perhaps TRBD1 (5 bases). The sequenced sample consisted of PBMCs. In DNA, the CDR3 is TGCGCCAGCAGCCAAGGTTTAGGGGAAGTTTACACCGGGGAGCTGTTTTTT. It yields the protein CASSQGLGEVYTGELFF.